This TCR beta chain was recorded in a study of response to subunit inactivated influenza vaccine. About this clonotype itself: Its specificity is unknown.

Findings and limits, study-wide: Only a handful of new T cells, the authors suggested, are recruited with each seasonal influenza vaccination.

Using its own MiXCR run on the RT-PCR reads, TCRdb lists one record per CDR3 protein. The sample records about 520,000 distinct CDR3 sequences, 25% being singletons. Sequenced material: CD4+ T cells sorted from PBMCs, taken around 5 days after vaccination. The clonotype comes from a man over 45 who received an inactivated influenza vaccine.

CDR3 sequence: CASTAIGSYNEQFF. CDR3 nucleotides: TGTGCCAGCACCGCGATCGGATCCTACAATGAGCAGTTCTTC. The chain has TRBV12-3 or TRBV12-4 and TRBJ2-1; D not certain. This CDR3 region has 14 residues. V was cut by 7 bases and J by 1 base, with 11 bases left in between.